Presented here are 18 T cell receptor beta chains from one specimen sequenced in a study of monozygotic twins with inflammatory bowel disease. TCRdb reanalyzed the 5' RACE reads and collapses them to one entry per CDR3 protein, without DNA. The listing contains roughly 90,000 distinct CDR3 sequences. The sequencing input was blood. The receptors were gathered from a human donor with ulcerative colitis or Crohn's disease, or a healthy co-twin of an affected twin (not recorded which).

CDR3 sequence: CASSLVLDLSGANVLTF. The chain combines TRBV11-2 with TRBJ2-6. Germline-derived CDR1 and CDR2 are SGHAT and FQNNGV. The CDR3 covers 17 residues.

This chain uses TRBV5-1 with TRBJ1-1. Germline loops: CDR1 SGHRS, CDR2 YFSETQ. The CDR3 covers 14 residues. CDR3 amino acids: CASSLDRLNTEAFF.

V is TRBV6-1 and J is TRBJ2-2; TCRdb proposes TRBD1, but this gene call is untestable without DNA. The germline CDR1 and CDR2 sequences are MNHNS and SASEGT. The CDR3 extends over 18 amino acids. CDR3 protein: CASSLVGPFQGGTGELFF.

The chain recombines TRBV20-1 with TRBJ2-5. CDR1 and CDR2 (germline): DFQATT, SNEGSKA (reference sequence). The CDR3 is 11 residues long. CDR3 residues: CSGGLQETQYF.

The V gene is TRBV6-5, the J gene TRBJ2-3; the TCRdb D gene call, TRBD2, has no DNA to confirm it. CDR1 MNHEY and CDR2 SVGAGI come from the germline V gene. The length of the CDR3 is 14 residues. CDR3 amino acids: CASSFGRRDDTQYF.

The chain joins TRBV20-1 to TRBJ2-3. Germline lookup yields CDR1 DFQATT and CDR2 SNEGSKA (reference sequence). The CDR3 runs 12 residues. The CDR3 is CSALDLTDTQYF.

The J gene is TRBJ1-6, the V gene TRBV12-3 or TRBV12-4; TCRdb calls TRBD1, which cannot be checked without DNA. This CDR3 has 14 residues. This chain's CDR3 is CASSPDRRNSPLHF.

CDR3 in amino acids: CASSQMGGTANTEAFF. This rearrangement joins TRBV18 to TRBJ1-1; TCRdb indicates TRBD1, and absent DNA this call remains unverified. Germline CDR1 is KGHSH and CDR2 is LQKENI. CDR3 length equals 16 residues.

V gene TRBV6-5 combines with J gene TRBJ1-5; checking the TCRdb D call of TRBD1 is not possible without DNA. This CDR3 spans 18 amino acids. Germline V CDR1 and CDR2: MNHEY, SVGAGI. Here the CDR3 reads CASSYYRVVEYGNQPQHF.

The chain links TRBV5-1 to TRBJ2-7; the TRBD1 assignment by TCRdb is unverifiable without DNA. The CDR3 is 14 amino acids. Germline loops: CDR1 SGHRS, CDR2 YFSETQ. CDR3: CASTGQGAPYEQYF.

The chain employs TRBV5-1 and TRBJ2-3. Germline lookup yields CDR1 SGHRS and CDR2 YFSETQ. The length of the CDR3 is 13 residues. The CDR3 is CASSLGGVDTQYF. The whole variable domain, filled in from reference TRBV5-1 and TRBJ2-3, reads KAGVTQTPRYLIKTRGQQVTLSCSPISGHRSVSWYQQTPGQGLQFLFEYFSETQRNKGNFPGRFSGRQFSNSRSEMNVSTLELGDSALYLCASSLGGVDTQYFGPGTRLTVL.

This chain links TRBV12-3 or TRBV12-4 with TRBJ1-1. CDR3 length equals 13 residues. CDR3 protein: CASTKDRNTEAFF.

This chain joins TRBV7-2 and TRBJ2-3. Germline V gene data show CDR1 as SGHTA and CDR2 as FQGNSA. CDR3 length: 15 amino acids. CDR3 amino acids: CASSLFIYSTDTQYF.

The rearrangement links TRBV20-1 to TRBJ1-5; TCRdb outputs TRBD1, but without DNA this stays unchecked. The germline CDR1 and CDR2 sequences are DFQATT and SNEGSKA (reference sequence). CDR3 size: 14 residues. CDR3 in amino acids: CSARPSGVNQPQHF.

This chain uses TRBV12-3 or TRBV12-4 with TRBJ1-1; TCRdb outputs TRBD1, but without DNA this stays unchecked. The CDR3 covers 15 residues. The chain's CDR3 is CASSPPGGPNTEAFF.

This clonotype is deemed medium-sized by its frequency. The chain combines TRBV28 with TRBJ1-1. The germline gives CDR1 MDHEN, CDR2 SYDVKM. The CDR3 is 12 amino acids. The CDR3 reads CASSQTDTEAFF. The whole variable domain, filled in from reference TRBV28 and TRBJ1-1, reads DVKVTQSSRYLVKRTGEKVFLECVQDMDHENMFWYRQDPGLGLRLIYFSYDVKMKEKGDIPEGYSVSREKKERFSLILESASTNQTSMYLCASSQTDTEAFFGQGTRLTVV.

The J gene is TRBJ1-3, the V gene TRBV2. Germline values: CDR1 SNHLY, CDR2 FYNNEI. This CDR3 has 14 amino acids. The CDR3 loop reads CASRDRSSGNTIYF. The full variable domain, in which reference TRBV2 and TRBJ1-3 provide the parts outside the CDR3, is EPEVTQTPSHQVTQMGQEVILRCVPISNHLYFYWYRQILGQKVEFLVSFYNNEISEKSEIFDDQFSVERPDGSNFTLKIRSTKLEDSAMYFCASRDRSSGNTIYFGEGSWLTVV.

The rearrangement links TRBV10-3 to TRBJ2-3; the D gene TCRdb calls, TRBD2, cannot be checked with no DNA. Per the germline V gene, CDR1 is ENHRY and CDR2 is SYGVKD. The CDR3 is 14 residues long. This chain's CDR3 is CAIFSGGNTDTQYF.